This is a list of T cell receptor beta chains from one sample in a study of a mutant IDH1 vaccine in newly diagnosed glioma. Profiling relied on immunoSEQ multiplex PCR, and the TCRdb table lists in-frame clones only, not all of them. The top ten hold roughly 0.5% of the sample, which has about 83,000 clones, 90% to 95% seen once. Their target antigens are unknown. The sample in question was PBMCs, obtained from a glioma patient whose treatment included an IDH1 peptide vaccine. All receptors come from a woman between 50 and 59 years old with glioma. Each CDR3 is given with its conserved first and last residue. A D gene is named only where the DNA matches it firmly. Clone size is given for some rows only: seen once, a few or many times, or a class if the clone is expanded.

v_call	d_call	clone_size	j_call	cdr3_aa	cdr3_nt
TRBV5-4	.	.	TRBJ2-1	CASSTSQARGFAEQFF	TGTGCCAGCAGCACCTCGCAAGCCCGAGGTTTTGCTGAGCAGTTCTTC
TRBV19	.	.	TRBJ2-3	CATRGGNNTQYF	TGTGCCACGAGGGGGGGAAACAATACGCAGTATTTT
TRBV5-1	.	.	TRBJ2-5	CASSLAGKETQYF	TGCGCCAGCAGCTTGGCCGGGAAAGAGACCCAGTACTTC
TRBV6-1	TRBD1	.	TRBJ2-5	CASSEDRVWETQYF	TGTGCCAGCAGTGAGGACAGGGTTTGGGAGACCCAGTACTTC
TRBV7-9	.	once	TRBJ2-7	CASGSSSGGSRHEQYF	TGTGCCAGCGGGTCGAGCTCAGGAGGAAGTAGGCACGAGCAGTACTTC
TRBV11-3	TRBD1	.	TRBJ2-2	CASSTGTGRSGELFF	TGTGCCAGCAGCACCGGGACAGGGAGATCCGGGGAGCTGTTTTTT
TRBV7-8	TRBD1	.	TRBJ1-1	CASSLGGRGPEAFF	TGTGCCAGCAGCTTAGGGGGCAGGGGGCCCGAAGCTTTCTTT
TRBV7-8	.	.	TRBJ2-7	CASSLAGRPYEQYF	TGTGCCAGCAGCTTAGCGGGACGGCCCTACGAGCAGTACTTC
TRBV9	.	.	TRBJ2-2	CASSEYTGELFF	TGTGCCAGCAGCGAATACACCGGGGAGCTGTTTTTT
TRBV7-9	.	.	TRBJ2-7	CASSHPRFVGSYEQYF	TGTGCCAGCAGCCATCCCCGTTTTGTGGGTTCCTACGAGCAGTACTTC
TRBV5-6	TRBD1	.	TRBJ1-1	CASSRGGRAEAFF	TGTGCCAGCAGCAGAGGGGGCAGGGCTGAAGCTTTCTTT
TRBV4-1	.	.	TRBJ1-4	CASSQEPREKLFF	TGCGCCAGCAGCCAAGAGCCCCGCGAAAAACTGTTTTTT
TRBV6-5	TRBD1	.	TRBJ1-1	CASSRQGAEAFF	TGTGCCAGCAGTCGACAGGGGGCTGAAGCTTTCTTT
TRBV5-1	.	.	TRBJ1-2	CASSLDYSYGYTF	TGCGCCAGCAGCTTGGATTACAGCTATGGCTACACCTTC
TRBV6-5	.	.	TRBJ2-3	CATHGGSTDTQYF	TGTGCCACCCACGGGGGAAGCACAGATACGCAGTATTTT
TRBV9	.	once	TRBJ1-2	CASSVAADPYGYTF	TGTGCCAGCAGCGTAGCGGCAGACCCATATGGCTACACCTTC
TRBV4-1	.	once	TRBJ1-2	CASSQDGGGYGYTF	TGCGCCAGCAGCCAAGACGGGGGGGGCTATGGCTACACCTTC
TRBV5-6	.	.	TRBJ2-2	CASSLDRYTGELFF	TGTGCCAGCAGCTTGGACAGGTACACCGGGGAGCTGTTTTTT
TRBV5-1	.	.	TRBJ2-7	CASSSPPGHNGEQYF	TGCGCCAGCAGCTCCCCTCCGGGACATAACGGGGAGCAGTACTTC
TRBV29-1	TRBD1	.	TRBJ2-7	CSAALGQGIPYEQYF	TGCAGCGCCGCCTTAGGACAGGGGATCCCCTACGAGCAGTACTTC
TRBV6-1	.	few	TRBJ1-1	CASSELGGRDTEAFF	TGTGCCAGCAGTGAACTAGGGGGGAGGGACACTGAAGCTTTCTTT
TRBV5-1	.	.	TRBJ2-1	CASSPGREQFF	TGCGCCAGCAGCCCCGGGCGGGAACAGTTCTTC
TRBV28	.	.	TRBJ2-1	CASSRGDSYNEQFF	TGTGCCAGCAGTCGCGGGGACAGTTACAATGAGCAGTTCTTC
TRBV7-9	.	.	TRBJ1-1	CASSLRSSMNTEAFF	TGTGCCAGCAGCTTGCGGTCTTCCATGAACACTGAAGCTTTCTTT
TRBV4-2	TRBD2	.	TRBJ2-7	CASSPKGSGLAAEGGLYEQYF	TGTGCCAGCAGCCCAAAGGGTTCGGGACTAGCGGCAGAGGGGGGTCTTTACGAGCAGTACTTC
TRBV5-5	TRBD2	.	TRBJ2-7	CASSLLGGVDYYEQYF	TGTGCCAGCAGCCTCCTCGGGGGGGTTGATTACTACGAGCAGTACTTC
TRBV6-5	.	.	TRBJ2-7	CASSYSGGGTYEQYF	TGTGCCAGCAGTTACTCAGGAGGGGGGACCTACGAGCAGTACTTC
TRBV6-6	TRBD2	once	TRBJ2-3	CASSYGASGSRDTQYF	TGTGCCAGCAGTTACGGGGCTAGCGGGAGTAGAGATACGCAGTATTTT
TRBV27	.	.	TRBJ2-1	CASTSSGPLEQFF	TGTGCCAGCACCTCCTCGGGGCCTCTAGAGCAGTTCTTC
TRBV19	TRBD1	.	TRBJ2-2	CASRRTGNTGELFF	TGTGCCAGTAGGAGGACAGGCAACACCGGGGAGCTGTTTTTT
TRBV28	.	.	TRBJ1-4	CASSFYRGTNEKLFF	TGTGCCAGCAGTTTCTATAGGGGAACTAATGAAAAACTGTTTTTT
TRBV29-1	TRBD2	.	TRBJ2-1	CSVEDWSGRRRNEQFF	TGCAGCGTTGAAGATTGGAGCGGGAGAAGACGCAATGAGCAGTTCTTC
TRBV5-3	TRBD1	once	TRBJ1-4	CARTERGLNEKLFF	TGTGCCAGGACAGAGAGGGGGCTAAATGAAAAACTGTTTTTT
TRBV7-9	TRBD2	.	TRBJ2-1	CASSLGPTSGRWNEQFF	TGTGCCAGCAGCTTAGGCCCGACTAGCGGGAGATGGAATGAGCAGTTCTTC
TRBV7-9	TRBD1	once	TRBJ1-5	CASSGGNQPQHF	TGTGCCAGCTCAGGGGGAAATCAGCCCCAGCATTTT
TRBV5-1	.	.	TRBJ2-2	CATRGAATGELFF	TGCGCCACCCGGGGAGCGGCGACCGGGGAGCTGTTTTTT
TRBV7-3	TRBD2	once	TRBJ2-5	CASSGGTSGRETQYF	TGTGCCAGCAGCGGCGGGACTAGCGGGAGGGAGACCCAGTACTTC
TRBV28	.	few	TRBJ2-7	CASSLYLARDEQYF	TGTGCCAGCAGTTTATATCTAGCGAGGGACGAGCAGTACTTC
TRBV7-9	TRBD2	.	TRBJ2-5	CASSTGLAGTEETQYF	TGTGCCAGCAGCACCGGACTAGCGGGAACAGAAGAGACCCAGTACTTC
TRBV7-9	.	.	TRBJ1-1	CASSLTQGNTEAFF	TGTGCCAGCAGCCTAACACAGGGGAACACTGAAGCTTTCTTT
TRBV18	TRBD1	.	TRBJ1-4	CASSVKTGGTNEKLFF	TGTGCCAGCTCGGTCAAGACAGGGGGAACTAATGAAAAACTGTTTTTT
TRBV5-5	.	.	TRBJ1-1	CASSFGPEGTTEAFF	TGTGCCAGCAGCTTCGGCCCCGAAGGGACGACTGAAGCTTTCTTT
TRBV11-2	.	once	TRBJ2-3	CASSLELGDTQYF	TGTGCCAGCAGCTTAGAACTAGGGGATACGCAGTATTTT
TRBV7-9	.	.	TRBJ2-3	CASSEYTDTQYF	TGTGCCAGCAGCGAATATACAGATACGCAGTATTTT
TRBV9	TRBD2	once	TRBJ2-7	CASSRTSGYEQYF	TGTGCCAGCAGCAGGACTAGCGGCTACGAGCAGTACTTC
TRBV9	TRBD2	.	TRBJ2-7	CASSVGLAGDSYEQYF	TGTGCCAGCAGCGTAGGACTAGCGGGAGACTCCTACGAGCAGTACTTC
TRBV7-3	.	once	TRBJ2-5	CASSPSFGTETQYF	TGTGCCAGCAGCCCCTCTTTTGGAACGGAGACCCAGTACTTC
TRBV30	TRBD2	.	TRBJ2-7	CAWSSSPGLAGVNEQYF	TGTGCCTGGAGTTCCTCCCCGGGACTAGCGGGAGTTAACGAGCAGTACTTC
TRBV2	.	.	TRBJ1-4	CASSARGYHEKLFF	TGTGCCAGCAGTGCTAGGGGTTATCATGAAAAACTGTTTTTT
TRBV4-1	.	.	TRBJ2-7	CASSQEKKGTVLEQYF	TGCGCCAGCAGCCAAGAGAAAAAGGGGACGGTCCTCGAGCAGTACTTC